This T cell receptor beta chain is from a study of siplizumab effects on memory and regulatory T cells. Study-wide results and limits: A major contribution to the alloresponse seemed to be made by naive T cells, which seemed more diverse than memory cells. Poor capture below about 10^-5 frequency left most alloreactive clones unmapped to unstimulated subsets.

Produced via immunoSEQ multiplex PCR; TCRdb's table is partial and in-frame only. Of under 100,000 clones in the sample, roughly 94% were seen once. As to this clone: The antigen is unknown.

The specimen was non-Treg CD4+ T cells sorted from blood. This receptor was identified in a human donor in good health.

The CDR3 nucleotides are TGTGCCAGCAGTTCACGGGGGACCGAAGAGACCCAGTACTTC. This encodes CASSSRGTEETQYF. The rearrangement links TRBV28 to TRBJ2-5; a possible D gene is TRBD2 (6 bases). V dropped 4 bases and J dropped 3 bases, with 12 bases sitting between them. The CDR3 consists of 14 residues. Germline loops: CDR1 MDHEN, CDR2 SYDVKM.